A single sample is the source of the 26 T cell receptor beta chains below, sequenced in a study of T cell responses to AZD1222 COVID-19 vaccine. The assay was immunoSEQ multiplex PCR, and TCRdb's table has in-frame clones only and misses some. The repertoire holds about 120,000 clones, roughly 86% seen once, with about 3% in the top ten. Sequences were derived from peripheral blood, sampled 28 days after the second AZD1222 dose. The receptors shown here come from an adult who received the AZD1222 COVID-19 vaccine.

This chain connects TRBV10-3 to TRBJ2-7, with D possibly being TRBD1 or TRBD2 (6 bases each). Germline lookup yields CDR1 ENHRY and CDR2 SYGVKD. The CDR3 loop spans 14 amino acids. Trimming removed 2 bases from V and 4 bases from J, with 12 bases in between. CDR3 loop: CAISEGGRAYEQYF. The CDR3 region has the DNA TGTGCCATCAGTGAGGGGGGGCGCGCGTACGAGCAGTACTTC.

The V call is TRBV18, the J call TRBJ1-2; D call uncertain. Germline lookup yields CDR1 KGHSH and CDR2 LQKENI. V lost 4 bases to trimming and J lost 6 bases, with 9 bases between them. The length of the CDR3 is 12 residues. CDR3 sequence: CASSREVDGYTF. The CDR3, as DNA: TGTGCCAGCTCACGAGAGGTCGATGGCTACACCTTC.

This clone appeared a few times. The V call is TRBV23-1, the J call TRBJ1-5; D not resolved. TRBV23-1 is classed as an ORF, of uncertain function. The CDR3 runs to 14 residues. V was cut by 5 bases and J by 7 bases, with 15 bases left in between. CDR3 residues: CASSWTPIGQPQHF. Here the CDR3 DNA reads TGCGCCAGCAGTTGGACCCCGATCGGGCAGCCCCAGCATTTT.

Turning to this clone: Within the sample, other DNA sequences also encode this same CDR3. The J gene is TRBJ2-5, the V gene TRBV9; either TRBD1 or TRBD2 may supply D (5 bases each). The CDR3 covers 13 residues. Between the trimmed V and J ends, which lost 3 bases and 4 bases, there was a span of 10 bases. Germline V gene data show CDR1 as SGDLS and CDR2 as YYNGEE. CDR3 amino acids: CASSATRGETQYF. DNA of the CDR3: TGTGCCAGCAGCGCTACTAGGGGAGAGACCCAGTACTTC.

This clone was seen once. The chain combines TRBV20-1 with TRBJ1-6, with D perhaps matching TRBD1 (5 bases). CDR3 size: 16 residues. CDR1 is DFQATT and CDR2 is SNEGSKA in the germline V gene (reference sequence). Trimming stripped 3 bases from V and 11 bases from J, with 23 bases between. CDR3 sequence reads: CSASGRDLRNPTPLHF. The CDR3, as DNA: TGCAGTGCTAGTGGCAGGGACCTTAGGAATCCAACACCCCTCCACTTT.

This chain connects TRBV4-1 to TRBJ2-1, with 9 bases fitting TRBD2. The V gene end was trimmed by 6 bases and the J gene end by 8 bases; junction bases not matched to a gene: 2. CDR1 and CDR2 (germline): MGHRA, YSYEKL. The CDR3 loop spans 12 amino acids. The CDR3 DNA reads TGCGCCAGCAGGGGCGGGGGGGATGAGCAGTTCTTC. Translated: CASRGGGDEQFF.

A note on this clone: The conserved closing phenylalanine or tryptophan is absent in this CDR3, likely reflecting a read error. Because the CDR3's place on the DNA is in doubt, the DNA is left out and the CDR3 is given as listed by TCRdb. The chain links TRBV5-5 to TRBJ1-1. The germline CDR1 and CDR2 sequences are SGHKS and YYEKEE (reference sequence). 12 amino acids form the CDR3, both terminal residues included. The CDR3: CASSLAGSLQAH.

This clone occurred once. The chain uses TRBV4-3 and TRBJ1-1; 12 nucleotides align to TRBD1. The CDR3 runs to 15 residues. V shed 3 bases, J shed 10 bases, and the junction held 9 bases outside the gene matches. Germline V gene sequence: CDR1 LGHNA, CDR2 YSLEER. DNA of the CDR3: TGCGCCAGCAGCCAGGACCCGGGACAGGGGGCTCCAGCTTTCTTT. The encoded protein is CASSQDPGQGAPAFF.

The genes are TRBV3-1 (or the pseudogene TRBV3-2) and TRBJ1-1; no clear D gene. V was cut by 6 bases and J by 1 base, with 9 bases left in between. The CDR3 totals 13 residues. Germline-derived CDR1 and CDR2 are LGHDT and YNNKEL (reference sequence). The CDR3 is CASSRRRNTEAFF. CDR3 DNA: TGTGCCAGCAGTCGACGGAGGAACACTGAAGCTTTCTTT.

The CDR3 DNA sequence: TGCGCCAGCAGCCCCGCCCCAGGGGCCAAAAACATTCAGTACTTC. This encodes CASSPAPGAKNIQYF. The chain links TRBV5-1 to TRBJ2-4, with a possible D match to TRBD1 (5 bases). In germline, CDR1 is SGHRS, CDR2 YFSETQ. The CDR3 runs 15 residues. Trimming took 4 bases from V and 1 from J, leaving 12 bases between them.

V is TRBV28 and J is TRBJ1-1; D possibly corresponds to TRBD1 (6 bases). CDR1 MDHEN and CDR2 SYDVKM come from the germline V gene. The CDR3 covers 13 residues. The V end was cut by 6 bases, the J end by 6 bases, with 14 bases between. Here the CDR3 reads CASSRTGFAEAFF. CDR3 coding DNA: TGTGCCAGCAGCCGTACAGGGTTCGCTGAAGCTTTCTTT.

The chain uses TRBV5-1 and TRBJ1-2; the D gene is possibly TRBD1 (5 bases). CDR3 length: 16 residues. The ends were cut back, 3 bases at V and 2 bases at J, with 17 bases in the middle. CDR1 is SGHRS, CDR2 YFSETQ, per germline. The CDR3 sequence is CASSSAPGGTNYGYTF. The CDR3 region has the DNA TGCGCCAGCAGCTCGGCCCCCGGGGGGACCAACTATGGCTACACCTTC. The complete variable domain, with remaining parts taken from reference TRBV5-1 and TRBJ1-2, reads KAGVTQTPRYLIKTRGQQVTLSCSPISGHRSVSWYQQTPGQGLQFLFEYFSETQRNKGNFPGRFSGRQFSNSRSEMNVSTLELGDSALYLCASSSAPGGTNYGYTFGSGTRLTVV.

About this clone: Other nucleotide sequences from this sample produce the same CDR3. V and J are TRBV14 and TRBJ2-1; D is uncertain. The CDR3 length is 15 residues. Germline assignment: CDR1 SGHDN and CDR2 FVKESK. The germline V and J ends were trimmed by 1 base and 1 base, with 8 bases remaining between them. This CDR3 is CASSQVRRSYNEQFF. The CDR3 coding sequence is TGTGCCAGCAGCCAAGTTCGGCGGTCCTACAATGAGCAGTTCTTC.

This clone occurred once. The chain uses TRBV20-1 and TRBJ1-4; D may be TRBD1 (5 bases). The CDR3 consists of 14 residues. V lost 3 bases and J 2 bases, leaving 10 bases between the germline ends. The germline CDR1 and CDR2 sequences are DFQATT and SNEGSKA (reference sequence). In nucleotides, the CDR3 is TGCAGTGCTAGTCGGGGCAGGACTAATGAAAAACTGTTTTTT. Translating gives CSASRGRTNEKLFF.

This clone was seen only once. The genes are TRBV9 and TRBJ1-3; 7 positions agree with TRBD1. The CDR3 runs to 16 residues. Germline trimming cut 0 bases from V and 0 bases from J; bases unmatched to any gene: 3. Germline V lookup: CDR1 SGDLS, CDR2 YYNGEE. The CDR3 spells CASSVAGQSSGNTIYF. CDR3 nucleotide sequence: TGTGCCAGCAGCGTAGCGGGACAGAGCTCTGGAAACACCATATATTTT.

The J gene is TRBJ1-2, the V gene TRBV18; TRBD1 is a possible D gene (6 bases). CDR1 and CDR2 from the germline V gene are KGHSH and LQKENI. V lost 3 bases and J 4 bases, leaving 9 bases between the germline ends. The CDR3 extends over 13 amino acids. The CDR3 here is CASSPGGGYGYTF. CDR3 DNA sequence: TGTGCCAGCTCACCCGGAGGGGGCTATGGCTACACCTTC.

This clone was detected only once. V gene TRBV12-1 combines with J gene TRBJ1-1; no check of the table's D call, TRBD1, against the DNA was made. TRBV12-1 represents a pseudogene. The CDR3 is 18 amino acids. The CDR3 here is CASSPIPGQTLGNTEAFF. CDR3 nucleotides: TGTGCCAGCAGCCCTATACCGGGACAGACTCTCGGGAACACTGAAGCTTTCTTT.

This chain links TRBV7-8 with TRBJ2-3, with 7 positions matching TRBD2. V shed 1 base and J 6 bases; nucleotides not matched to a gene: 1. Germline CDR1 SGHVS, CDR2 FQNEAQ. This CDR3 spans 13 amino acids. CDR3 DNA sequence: TGTGCCAGCAGCTTAGGGCGGGGGGATACGCAGTATTTT. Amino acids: CASSLGRGDTQYF.

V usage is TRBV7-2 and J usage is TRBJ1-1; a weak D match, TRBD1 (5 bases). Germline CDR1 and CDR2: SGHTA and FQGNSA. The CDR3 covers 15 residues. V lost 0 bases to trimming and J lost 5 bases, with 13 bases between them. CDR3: CASSLAGRWGTEAFF. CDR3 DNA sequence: TGTGCCAGCAGCTTAGCCGGGCGCTGGGGGACTGAAGCTTTCTTT.

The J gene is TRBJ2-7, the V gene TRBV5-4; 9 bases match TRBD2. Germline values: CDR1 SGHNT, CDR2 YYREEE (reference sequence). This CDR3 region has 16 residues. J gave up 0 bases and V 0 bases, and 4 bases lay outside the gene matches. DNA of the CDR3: TGTGCCAGCAGCTTGGTGGGCGGGGGGGCCTCCTACGAGCAGTACTTC. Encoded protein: CASSLVGGGASYEQYF.

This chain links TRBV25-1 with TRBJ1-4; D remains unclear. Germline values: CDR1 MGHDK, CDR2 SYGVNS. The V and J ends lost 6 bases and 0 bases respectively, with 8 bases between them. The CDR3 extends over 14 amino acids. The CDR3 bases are TGTGCCAGCAGCGGACGGACAACTAATGAAAAACTGTTTTTT. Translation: CASSGRTTNEKLFF.

The CDR3 protein is CASSVDGLSTDTQYF. In DNA form, the CDR3 reads TGTGCCAGTAGTGTCGACGGACTGAGCACAGATACGCAGTATTTT. V usage is TRBV19 and J usage is TRBJ2-3; perhaps TRBD2 as D (5 bases). CDR3 length: 15 residues. V was cut by 5 bases and J by 0 bases, with 12 bases left in between. The V gene's germline CDR1 is LNHDA and CDR2 SQIVND (reference sequence).

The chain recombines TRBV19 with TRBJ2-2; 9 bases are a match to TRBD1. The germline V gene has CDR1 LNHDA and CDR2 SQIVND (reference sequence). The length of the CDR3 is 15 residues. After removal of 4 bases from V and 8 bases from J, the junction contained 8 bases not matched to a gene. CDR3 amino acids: CASSTGTGLGGELFF. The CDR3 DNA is TGTGCCAGTAGTACCGGGACAGGGTTAGGAGGGGAGCTGTTTTTT. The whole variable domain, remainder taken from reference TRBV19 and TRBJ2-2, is DGGITQSPKYLFRKEGQNVTLSCEQNLNHDAMYWYRQDPGQGLRLIYYSQIVNDFQKGDIAEGYSVSREKKESFPLTVTSAQKNPTAFYLCASSTGTGLGGELFFGEGSRLTVL.

This CDR3 reads CASSQGEGTYEQYF. CDR3 DNA sequence: TGCGCCAGCAGCCAGGGGGAAGGCACCTACGAGCAGTACTTC. This chain connects TRBV4-1 to TRBJ2-7, with D perhaps given as TRBD1 or TRBD2 (5 bases each). This CDR3 has 14 amino acids. The germline V gene has CDR1 MGHRA and CDR2 YSYEKL. The V and J ends lost 3 bases and 2 bases respectively, with 11 bases between them.

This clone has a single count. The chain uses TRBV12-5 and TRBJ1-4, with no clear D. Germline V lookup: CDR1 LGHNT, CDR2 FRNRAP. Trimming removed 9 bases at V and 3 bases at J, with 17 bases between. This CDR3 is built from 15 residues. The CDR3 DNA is TGTGCTAGCGCCCTGCCCTATCCGGCTAATGAAAAACTGTTTTTT. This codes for CASALPYPANEKLFF. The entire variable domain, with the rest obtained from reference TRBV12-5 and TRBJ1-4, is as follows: DARVTQTPRHKVTEMGQEVTMRCQPILGHNTVFWYRQTMMQGLELLAYFRNRAPLDDSGMPKDRFSAEMPDATLATLKIQPSEPRDSAVYFCASALPYPANEKLFFGSGTQLSVL.

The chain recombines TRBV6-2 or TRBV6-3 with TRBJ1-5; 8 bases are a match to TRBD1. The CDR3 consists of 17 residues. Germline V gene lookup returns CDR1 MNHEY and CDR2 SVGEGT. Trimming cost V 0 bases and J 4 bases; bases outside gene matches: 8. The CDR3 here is CASSYSGAGTGNQPQHF. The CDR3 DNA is TGTGCCAGCAGTTACTCGGGGGCTGGGACAGGAAATCAGCCCCAGCATTTT.